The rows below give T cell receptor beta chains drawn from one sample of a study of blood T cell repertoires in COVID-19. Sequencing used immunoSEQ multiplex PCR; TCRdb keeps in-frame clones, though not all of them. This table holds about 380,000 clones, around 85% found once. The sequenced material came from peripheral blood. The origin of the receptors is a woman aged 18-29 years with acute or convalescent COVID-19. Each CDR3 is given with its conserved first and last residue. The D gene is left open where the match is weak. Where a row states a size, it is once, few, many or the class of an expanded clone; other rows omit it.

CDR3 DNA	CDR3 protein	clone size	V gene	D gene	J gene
TGTGCCAGCAGTGAAGCGCAGAGGGGGACAGGGTACGGCTACACCTTC	CASSEAQRGTGYGYTF	.	TRBV2	TRBD1	TRBJ1-2
TGTGCCAGTATCTTCCACGGGGGAAACAATCAGCCCCAGCATTTT	CASIFHGGNNQPQHF	.	TRBV28	.	TRBJ1-5
TGCGCCAGCAGTTTGGGACTAGCGGGGGGTCATACGCAGTATTTT	CASSLGLAGGHTQYF	.	TRBV10-1	TRBD2	TRBJ2-3
TGTGCCAGCAGCCCGGGGGACAGCCTCTATCAGCCCCAGCATTTT	CASSPGDSLYQPQHF	few	TRBV5-5	TRBD1	TRBJ1-5
TGTGCCACCAGCAGAGATAAACGCGCGAACACCGGGGAGCTGTTTTTT	CATSRDKRANTGELFF	.	TRBV15	.	TRBJ2-2
TGTGCCAGCAGCTCGCGGGTGGGACTAGCGGGGAGGAAGACAGATACGCAGTATTTT	CASSSRVGLAGRKTDTQYF	many	TRBV9	TRBD2	TRBJ2-3
TGTGCCAGCAGACCAACAGGGGGGATTGATCAGCCCCAGCATTTT	CASRPTGGIDQPQHF	.	TRBV6-6	TRBD1	TRBJ1-5
TGTGCCAGGAGGACAGGGACTAGCGGGGGCTACGAGCAGTACTTC	CARRTGTSGGYEQYF	.	TRBV2	TRBD2	TRBJ2-7
TGTGCCAGCAGGGATCTCGGACAGACGTATTCACCCCTCCACTTT	CASRDLGQTYSPLHF	.	TRBV6-5	.	TRBJ1-6
TGTGCCAGTAGTTCTTCGGGGCAGGGGTTTTTTGGCTACACCTTC	CASSSSGQGFFGYTF	.	TRBV19	.	TRBJ1-2
TGTGCCAGCAGCTTAGAAGAGGGAAGGGTGACAGATACGCAGTATTTT	CASSLEEGRVTDTQYF	.	TRBV7-2	.	TRBJ2-3
TGTGCCAGCAGCGTAGGAGGGTCCGGGGGGACTAACTATGGCTACACCTTC	CASSVGGSGGTNYGYTF	.	TRBV9	.	TRBJ1-2
TGTGCCAGCAGCTCTAACCCCTACGAGCAGTACTTC	CASSSNPYEQYF	.	TRBV5-6	.	TRBJ2-7
TGCAGCGTGGGGGCGGACCGCGACAACTATGGCTACACCTTC	CSVGADRDNYGYTF	.	TRBV29-1	.	TRBJ1-2
TGTGCCAGCAGTGCAAAGGGGGTGGGAGACACCGGGGAGCTGTTTTTT	CASSAKGVGDTGELFF	.	TRBV6-1	.	TRBJ2-2
TGTGCCAGCAGCCTGACAGGGGAGGCGGGAAAACTGTTTTTT	CASSLTGEAGKLFF	.	TRBV7-9	TRBD1	TRBJ1-4
TGTGCCAGCAGCTTGTTCGGGTATCGCCTACTCTCTGGAAACACCATATATTTT	CASSLFGYRLLSGNTIYF	once	TRBV5-6	.	TRBJ1-3
TGTGCCAGTAGTATCTCTAGCGGGGGGGCTTACAATGAGCAGTTCTTC	CASSISSGGAYNEQFF	once	TRBV19	TRBD2	TRBJ2-1
TGTGCCAGCAGCTTAGACACAGTCGCTAATGAAAAACTGTTTTTT	CASSLDTVANEKLFF	.	TRBV11-2	.	TRBJ1-4
TGCGCCAGCAGCGGAGCGGGGGGGCATCCCAAAAACATTCAGTACTTC	CASSGAGGHPKNIQYF	.	TRBV5-1	TRBD2	TRBJ2-4
TGTGCCAGCAGCCAACCGGGACAAATGGAGGGCTACACCTTC	CASSQPGQMEGYTF	.	TRBV5-6	.	TRBJ1-2
TGTGCCAGCAGCTTTGGACAGGGAGCTATGTATAATTCACCCCTCCACTTT	CASSFGQGAMYNSPLHF	.	TRBV5-6	TRBD1	TRBJ1-6
TGTGCCAGCAGTTTAGCAGGGCTCGGAGAAAAACTGTTTTTT	CASSLAGLGEKLFF	few	TRBV28	.	TRBJ1-4
TGTGCCAGTAGTAGGGACTGGAGCTCCTACAATGAGCAGTTCTTC	CASSRDWSSYNEQFF	many	TRBV19	.	TRBJ2-1
TGTGCCAGCAGCTCCTCGACTATACCGAACACCGGGGAGCTGTTTTTT	CASSSSTIPNTGELFF	.	TRBV5-6	.	TRBJ2-2
TGTGCCAGCAGCTTGGACAGGGACTATGGCTACACCTTC	CASSLDRDYGYTF	.	TRBV5-6	.	TRBJ1-2
TGTGCCAGCACCGTCGTTGGAATTGGGCCCCAGTACTTC	CASTVVGIGPQYF	.	TRBV11-1	.	TRBJ2-5
TGTGCCACCAGTGAACGACTAGCGGGAGGCCTCGGGGAGCTGTTTTTT	CATSERLAGGLGELFF	.	TRBV24-1	TRBD2	TRBJ2-2
TGTGCCAGCAGCCCCGGGAATCCCGGGACAGGGGTGGGGAATTCACCCCTCCACTTT	CASSPGNPGTGVGNSPLHF	few	TRBV5-4	TRBD1	TRBJ1-6
TGTGCCTCCGGGAAGGGTTTCGGAGAAAAACTGTTTTTT	CASGKGFGEKLFF	.	TRBV30	.	TRBJ1-4
TGTGCCAGCAGCGGACAGTATAGCAATCAGCCCCAGCATTTT	CASSGQYSNQPQHF	.	TRBV6-5	.	TRBJ1-5
TGCGCCAGCAGCTTGGCCGGGACAGTTAACACTGAAGCTTTCTTT	CASSLAGTVNTEAFF	.	TRBV5-1	TRBD1	TRBJ1-1
TGCGCCAGCAGTGAGTCGGAGGAGGGTAGTGAAGCTTTCTTT	CASSESEEGSEAFF	.	TRBV10-1	.	TRBJ1-1
TGTGCCACAGGGCAGGGGCCGCAGTATTTT	CATGQGPQYF	.	TRBV28	.	TRBJ2-3
TGCGCCAGCAGCTTGGCGGGAGGGCCTGGAGATACGCAGTATTTT	CASSLAGGPGDTQYF	.	TRBV5-1	TRBD2	TRBJ2-3
TGTGCCAGCAGCGCCGACGACAGGGATAATTCACCCCTCCACTTT	CASSADDRDNSPLHF	.	TRBV6-5	TRBD1	TRBJ1-6
TGTGCCTCGCTAGGGGTGGGACTATGTGTCTACGAGCAGTACTTC	CASLGVGLCVYEQYF	many	TRBV9	TRBD2	TRBJ2-7
TGTGCCAGCTCGTTGACTAGTGGCACTGAAGCTTTCTTT	CASSLTSGTEAFF	.	TRBV18	.	TRBJ1-1
TGTGCCAGCAGTTTATACCCCTTAGCGGGGGGAAACCGGGACGAGCAGTACTTC	CASSLYPLAGGNRDEQYF	.	TRBV28	TRBD2	TRBJ2-7
TGTGCCAGCAGCCAGCCCTTCCCGGGGACAAGGCTAGCGGGAGCGGTCTTC	CASSQPFPGTRLAGAVF	once	TRBV5-8	TRBD2	TRBJ2-1
TGTGCCAGCAGCTCGGGAGTCGGAAGCGCTGGCTACACCTTC	CASSSGVGSAGYTF	.	TRBV5-4	.	TRBJ1-2
TGTGCCAGCAGTTCAAGACAGGGGGCTAATTCACCCCTCCACTTT	CASSSRQGANSPLHF	.	TRBV28	TRBD1	TRBJ1-6
TGTGCCAGCAGCCAGGAGGCAGGGTCGGGGGACATTCAGTACTTC	CASSQEAGSGDIQYF	.	TRBV5-4	.	TRBJ2-4
TGTGCCACCAGTGATTTGCAGGGGAGCACAGATACGCAGTATTTT	CATSDLQGSTDTQYF	once	TRBV24-1	.	TRBJ2-3
TGTGCCAGCAGCCAGAGACAGGGAGGCGATCAGCCCCAGCATTTT	CASSQRQGGDQPQHF	.	TRBV3-1/TRBV3-2	TRBD1	TRBJ1-5
TGTGCCAGCAGCTTAGCCCCCAGACAGGGGTACACTGAAGCTTTCTTT	CASSLAPRQGYTEAFF	.	TRBV7-2	TRBD1	TRBJ1-1
TGTGCCAGCAGTTACTCAGGAGGGCCCCAGGAGACCCAGTACTTC	CASSYSGGPQETQYF	.	TRBV6-5	.	TRBJ2-5
TGCGCCAGCAGTCAGTCGGGGTACGGCAATCAGCCCCAGCATTTT	CASSQSGYGNQPQHF	.	TRBV5-1	.	TRBJ1-5
TGTGCCAGTAGTACGGTCGGACAGTATGATAGCAATCAGCCCCAGCATTTT	CASSTVGQYDSNQPQHF	.	TRBV19	.	TRBJ1-5
TGTGCCACCAGCAGAGGCGCAGGGAGGTGGGACGAGCAGTACTTC	CATSRGAGRWDEQYF	.	TRBV15	.	TRBJ2-7
TGTGCCAGCACTTCGAGGGAGGTCGACTATGGCTACACCTTC	CASTSREVDYGYTF	.	TRBV12-1	.	TRBJ1-2
TGTGCCAGCAGTTTGGGGACTAGCGGCACCGAGCAGTACTTC	CASSLGTSGTEQYF	once	TRBV27	TRBD2	TRBJ2-7
TGTGCCAGCAGCTTAGTGGTCGTCAGCGGTGGCTACACCTTC	CASSLVVVSGGYTF	.	TRBV11-2	.	TRBJ1-2
TGTGCTAGTGGTTTGGGCCGGACAGGGGACGGCGACGAGCAGTACTTC	CASGLGRTGDGDEQYF	.	TRBV12-5	TRBD1	TRBJ2-7
TGTGCCAGCAGTTTTAGGGGGCGCCCCGCTTTCTTT	CASSFRGRPAFF	.	TRBV28	TRBD1	TRBJ1-1
TGTGCCAGCAGCTTCGGGACAGGGGCAGAGGAGCAGTACTTC	CASSFGTGAEEQYF	once	TRBV5-5	TRBD1	TRBJ2-7
TGTGCCACCAGCGCGACCGGGGAGCTGTTTTTT	CATSATGELFF	.	TRBV15	.	TRBJ2-2
TGTGCCACCAGTAGTCCGGGAATCTCTGAAGCTTTCTTT	CATSSPGISEAFF	.	TRBV24-1	.	TRBJ1-1
TGTGCCAGTAGTATAGGCAGGGACTATGGCTACACCTTC	CASSIGRDYGYTF	.	TRBV19	.	TRBJ1-2